These T cell receptor beta chains were read from a single sample in a study of blood T cells in healthy people across ages. TCRdb independently ran MiXCR on the 5' RACE reads; one entry per CDR3 protein. The sample includes fewer than 950,000 distinct CDR3 sequences, 35% to 40% of them seen just once. Specimen: blood. Receptors originate from a man between 18 and 29 years old in good health. CDR3s include the opening cysteine and the closing phenylalanine or tryptophan. D genes are given only for firm matches. Where a row states a size, it is once, few, many or the class of an expanded clone; other rows omit it.

J gene,D gene,clone size,V gene,CDR3 protein,CDR3 DNA
TRBJ2-1,-,few,TRBV7-9,CASTDAGVSYEQFF,TGTGCCAGCACCGATGCCGGGGTCAGCTATGAGCAGTTCTTC
TRBJ1-5,-,few,TRBV6-2/TRBV6-3,CASSYDQTTRQPQHF,TGTGCCAGCAGTTACGATCAGACGACTAGACAGCCCCAGCATTTT
TRBJ2-7,TRBD1,-,TRBV28,CASRVGTGYEQYF,TGTGCCAGCAGAGTAGGGACAGGCTACGAGCAGTACTTC
TRBJ2-1,TRBD2,many,TRBV9,CASSVWSDTSVGEQFF,TGTGCCAGCAGCGTATGGTCCGATACTAGCGTTGGTGAGCAGTTCTTC
TRBJ2-1,TRBD1,-,TRBV25-1,CASSPADREEGNEQFF,TGTGCCAGCAGTCCTGCGGACAGGGAGGAGGGCAATGAGCAGTTCTTC
TRBJ2-5,-,once,TRBV3-1,CASSQEGGLNEQYF,TGTGCCAGCAGCCAAGAGGGGGGCCTCAATGAGCAGTACTTC
TRBJ1-1,-,-,TRBV2,CASSEPLPPHTQNTEAFF,TGTGCCAGCAGTGAGCCCCTACCTCCTCATACACAGAACACTGAAGCTTTCTTT
TRBJ2-1,-,many,TRBV5-1,CASSFGSGNEQFF,TGCGCCAGCAGCTTCGGGTCAGGCAATGAGCAGTTCTTC
TRBJ2-3,-,-,TRBV20-1,CSARAGQASTQYF,TGCAGTGCTAGGGCGGGGCAAGCATCGACGCAGTATTTT
TRBJ2-5,TRBD1,few,TRBV10-3,CAISEGQGEETQYF,TGTGCCATCAGTGAGGGGCAGGGGGAAGAGACCCAGTACTTC
TRBJ1-2,TRBD1,-,TRBV7-9,CASSAGDRTNYGYTF,TGTGCCAGCAGCGCGGGGGACAGGACTAACTATGGCTACACCTTC
TRBJ2-1,-,-,TRBV5-5,CASSLVAQYSEQFF,TGTGCCAGCAGCTTGGTCGCCCAGTACAGTGAGCAGTTCTTC
TRBJ2-1,TRBD1,-,TRBV5-1,CASSLRGQDYNEQFF,TGCGCCAGCAGCTTGCGGGGACAGGATTACAATGAGCAGTTCTTC
TRBJ1-4,-,few,TRBV5-1,CASSLGTGTFEKLFF,TGCGCCAGCAGCCTGGGTACAGGGACATTTGAAAAACTGTTTTTT
TRBJ2-1,TRBD1,many,TRBV20-1,CSAIPITGQGINEQFF,TGCAGTGCCATACCGATCACGGGACAGGGCATCAATGAGCAGTTCTTC
TRBJ2-3,-,-,TRBV20-1,CSASEGYTDTQYF,TGCAGTGCGAGCGAGGGTTACACAGATACGCAGTATTTT
TRBJ1-1,-,-,TRBV11-2,CASSSKGLNTEAFF,TGTGCCAGCAGCTCCAAAGGGCTGAACACTGAAGCTTTCTTT
TRBJ1-1,TRBD1,-,TRBV14,CASSQGYRGGNTEAFF,TGTGCCAGCAGCCAAGGGTACAGGGGGGGGAACACTGAAGCTTTCTTT
TRBJ2-7,-,-,TRBV7-3,CASSLSGGIYEQYF,TGTGCCAGCAGCTTAAGCGGGGGCATCTACGAGCAGTACTTC
TRBJ2-3,-,-,TRBV27,CASSLSGFADTQYF,TGTGCCAGCAGTTTATCGGGGTTCGCAGATACGCAGTATTTT
TRBJ2-1,-,-,TRBV19,CASAGRGRSNEQFF,TGTGCCAGTGCGGGCAGGGGCCGCTCTAATGAGCAGTTCTTC
TRBJ1-5,TRBD1,many,TRBV12-3/TRBV12-4,CASSRQGVNQPQHF,TGTGCCAGCAGTCGACAGGGGGTAAATCAGCCCCAGCATTTT
TRBJ2-7,TRBD2,few,TRBV6-2/TRBV6-3,CASSPGLAGLSSYNEQYF,TGTGCCAGCAGTCCGGGACTAGCGGGTCTGAGCTCCTACAATGAGCAGTACTTC
TRBJ2-5,-,many,TRBV7-9,CASSLVPNQETQYF,TGTGCCAGCAGCTTAGTCCCGAACCAAGAGACCCAGTACTTC
TRBJ1-2,TRBD1,many,TRBV11-2,CASTLGGNYGYTF,TGTGCCAGCACCCTAGGGGGCAACTATGGCTACACCTTC
TRBJ2-7,-,-,TRBV7-2,CASSLRWNYEQYF,TGTGCCAGCAGCTTACGCTGGAACTACGAGCAGTACTTC
TRBJ2-7,-,many,TRBV18,CASSPPDRPPYEQYF,TGTGCCAGCTCACCACCAGACAGGCCCCCCTACGAGCAGTACTTC
TRBJ2-7,-,few,TRBV20-1,CSASPGESYNEQYF,TGCAGTGCTAGCCCAGGGGAGTCCTACAATGAGCAGTACTTC
TRBJ1-6,TRBD1,few,TRBV12-3/TRBV12-4,CASSLTGGYNSPLHF,TGTGCCAGCAGTTTGACAGGGGGCTATAATTCACCCCTCCACTTT
TRBJ1-2,TRBD1,-,TRBV7-9,CASSLRETGVEYGYTF,TGTGCCAGCAGCTTACGGGAAACAGGGGTCGAATATGGCTACACCTTC
TRBJ1-5,TRBD1,-,TRBV12-3/TRBV12-4,CASSRDRGAYSNQPQHF,TGTGCCAGCAGCCGGGACAGGGGCGCTTATAGCAATCAGCCCCAGCATTTT
TRBJ2-5,-,few,TRBV10-3,CAISEFGGLQETQYF,TGTGCCATCAGTGAGTTTGGGGGTCTCCAAGAGACCCAGTACTTC
TRBJ2-3,TRBD2,-,TRBV9,CASSVASGVPTDTQYF,TGTGCCAGCAGCGTAGCGAGCGGGGTACCTACAGATACGCAGTATTTT
TRBJ1-1,-,-,TRBV5-1,CASSFGGQAEAFF,TGCGCCAGCAGCTTTGGGGGTCAGGCCGAAGCTTTCTTT
TRBJ2-7,-,-,TRBV10-3,CAISNTGSSYEQYF,TGTGCCATCAGCAATACTGGGAGCTCCTACGAGCAGTACTTC
TRBJ2-3,-,-,TRBV9,CASSVGPERDVQYF,TGTGCCAGCAGCGTAGGACCCGAGAGAGATGTGCAGTATTTT
TRBJ2-6,-,few,TRBV10-3,CAISESGPSGSGANVLTF,TGTGCCATCAGTGAGTCCGGACCATCAGGTTCTGGGGCCAACGTCCTGACTTTC
TRBJ1-5,TRBD1,few,TRBV7-2,CASSFTGGGSQPQHF,TGTGCCAGCAGCTTCACAGGGGGCGGGAGTCAGCCCCAGCATTTT
TRBJ2-3,TRBD2,few,TRBV4-3,CASSQETNAGGDTQYF,TGCGCCAGCAGCCAAGAAACGAACGCGGGGGGGGATACGCAGTATTTT
TRBJ2-7,TRBD1,-,TRBV13,CASSLLGWGQHSYEQYF,TGTGCCAGCAGCTTATTGGGATGGGGACAGCACTCCTACGAGCAGTACTTC
TRBJ2-5,TRBD2,-,TRBV5-1,CTSSNGTSGQETQYF,TGCACCAGCAGCAACGGGACTAGCGGACAAGAGACCCAGTACTTC
TRBJ1-1,-,few,TRBV7-9,CASSLAQEGGTEAFF,TGTGCCAGCAGCTTAGCGCAAGAGGGGGGGACTGAAGCTTTCTTT
TRBJ2-3,TRBD1,few,TRBV12-3/TRBV12-4,CASSVGQGNTQYF,TGTGCCAGCAGTGTAGGACAGGGAAATACGCAGTATTTT